The 15 T cell receptor beta chains in this list originate from one sample, sequenced in a study of technical replicates of blood from a handful of donors. The data were produced by immunoSEQ multiplex PCR, yet TCRdb's version contains in-frame clones alone and is incomplete. Counted here are about 97,000 clones, about 94% occurring once; the ten biggest clones make up less than 0.4%. What was sequenced was T cells isolated from PBMCs. The receptors were sampled from a human donor in good health.

V gene TRBV5-6 combines with J gene TRBJ1-2; unclear D gene. V was pared by 1 base and J by 4 bases, with 8 bases between. The CDR3 spans 13 residues. From germline, CDR1 is SGHDT and CDR2 YYEEEE. The CDR3 is CASSLTNSYGYTF. CDR3 in DNA: TGTGCCAGCAGCTTGACGAACAGCTATGGCTACACCTTC.

A note on this clone: Sequence at one end of the junction differs from germline and may be a read error. The rearrangement uses TRBV15 and TRBJ2-3, with TRBD1 identical over 8 bases. The germline V gene encodes CDR1 LNHNV and CDR2 YYDKDF (reference sequence). CDR3 length: 11 amino acids. In nucleotides, the CDR3 is TGTGCCACCAGCAGCGGACAGGGAGTTGATTTT. It specifies CATSSGQGVDF.

For the CDR3, the DNA is TGTGCCAGCAGTCAGGGGGTCGGAGCTTTCTTT. Translating gives CASSQGVGAFF. The chain combines TRBV6-6 with TRBJ1-1; 7 nucleotides agree with TRBD1. The V gene's germline CDR1 is MNHNY and CDR2 SVGAGI (reference sequence). V was clipped by 5 bases and J by 10 bases; unmatched bases: 4. The CDR3 has 11 amino acids.

V gene TRBV29-1 combines with J gene TRBJ1-5; D is unclear. This CDR3 is built from 14 residues. V was cut by 3 bases and J by 6 bases, with 15 bases left in between. Germline CDR1 SQVTM, CDR2 ANQGSEA. CDR3 DNA sequence: TGCAGCGTTGACTATGAGAGGGCAGCTCAGCCCCAGCATTTT. The encoded protein is CSVDYERAAQPQHF.

The chain employs TRBV19 and TRBJ2-5, with 7 bases lining up with TRBD1. The V gene's germline CDR1 is LNHDA and CDR2 SQIVND (reference sequence). The V segment lost 5 bases and the J segment 1 base; nucleotides outside the gene matches: 7. The CDR3 spans 15 residues. DNA of the CDR3: TGTGCCAGTAGTTGGGACAGAACCGGCCAAGAGACCCAGTACTTC. Its translation: CASSWDRTGQETQYF.

The rearrangement uses TRBV4-1 and TRBJ2-7; D gene ambiguous. The germline CDR1 and CDR2 sequences are MGHRA and YSYEKL. Between the trimmed V and J ends, which lost 2 bases and 2 bases, there was a span of 16 bases. The CDR3 consists of 16 residues. The CDR3 loop is CASSQIPRGRTYEQYF. CDR3 nucleotides: TGCGCCAGCAGCCAAATCCCCCGTGGCAGGACCTACGAGCAGTACTTC.

The chain employs TRBV9 and TRBJ2-5; the D gene is possibly TRBD2 (6 bases). The CDR3 covers 14 residues. The ends were cut back, 0 bases at V and 4 bases at J, with 10 bases in the middle. The germline CDR1 and CDR2 sequences are SGDLS and YYNGEE. Here the CDR3 DNA reads TGTGCCAGCAGCGTAGGAGGGACTGGAGAGACCCAGTACTTC. The encoded protein is CASSVGGTGETQYF.

The V and J genes are TRBV29-1 and TRBJ1-6, with 11 bases matching TRBD1. The CDR3 has 13 residues. The J segment lost 10 bases and the V segment lost 6 bases, leaving 5 bases of the junction unmatched. Germline CDR1 is SQVTM and CDR2 is ANQGSEA. CDR3 region: CSVGTGGNSPLHF. Written as DNA, the CDR3 is TGCAGCGTCGGGACAGGGGGTAACTCACCCCTCCACTTT.

This rearrangement joins TRBV19 to TRBJ2-1; D gene uncertain. Between the trimmed V and J ends, which lost 0 bases and 13 bases, there was a span of 10 bases. The CDR3 covers 12 residues. Germline-derived CDR1 and CDR2 are LNHDA and SQIVND (reference sequence). CDR3 sequence: CASSIETNKQFF. In nucleotides, the CDR3 is TGTGCCAGTAGTATAGAAACAAATAAACAGTTCTTC.

The chain links TRBV2 to TRBJ2-3, with 11 nucleotides matching TRBD2. CDR3 length equals 17 residues. V shed 7 bases and J 12 bases; nucleotides not matched to a gene: 21. The germline CDR1 and CDR2 sequences are SNHLY and FYNNEI. The CDR3 DNA is TGTGCCAGCAAACCCGATTTAGCGGGAGGGCCGGGAGTAGCTCAGTATTTT. Its translation is CASKPDLAGGPGVAQYF. The whole variable domain, remainder taken from reference TRBV2 and TRBJ2-3, is EPEVTQTPSHQVTQMGQEVILRCVPISNHLYFYWYRQILGQKVEFLVSFYNNEISEKSEIFDDQFSVERPDGSNFTLKIRSTKLEDSAMYFCASKPDLAGGPGVAQYFGPGTRLTVL.

The chain recombines TRBV9 with TRBJ2-1; possibly TRBD2 for D (6 bases). V was cut by 1 base and J by 8 bases, with 25 bases left in between. The CDR3 covers 18 residues. Germline V gives CDR1 SGDLS, CDR2 YYNGEE. The CDR3 protein is CASSVSSLWRGREDEQFF. As DNA, the CDR3 is TGTGCCAGCAGCGTATCGAGCTTGTGGAGGGGCAGGGAGGATGAGCAGTTCTTC.

This chain links TRBV4-3 with TRBJ2-5; the D is unclear. The CDR3 length is 13 residues. The germline CDR1 and CDR2 sequences are LGHNA and YSLEER. V lost 2 bases, J lost 4 bases, and 8 bases lay in between. CDR3 protein: CASSQRYAETQYF. The CDR3 nucleotides read TGCGCCAGCAGCCAACGGTACGCAGAGACCCAGTACTTC.

V gene TRBV6-5 combines with J gene TRBJ2-2, with TRBD2 identical over 7 bases. In germline, CDR1 is MNHEY, CDR2 SVGAGI. V shed 6 bases and J 4 bases; nucleotides not matched to a gene: 8. CDR3 size: 15 residues. Here the CDR3 DNA reads TGTGCCAGCAGCTGGGGGGGAGGGATCACCGGGGAGCTGTTTTTT. It codes for CASSWGGGITGELFF.

This chain joins TRBV27 and TRBJ1-1; D not resolved. In germline, CDR1 is MNHEY, CDR2 SMNVEV (reference sequence). This CDR3 has 13 amino acids. Between the trimmed V and J ends, which lost 4 bases and 5 bases, there was a span of 11 bases. The CDR3 loop reads CASSSSLLTEAFF. The DNA of the CDR3 is TGTGCCAGCAGTTCCTCTCTTCTGACTGAAGCTTTCTTT.

This chain joins TRBV11-3 and TRBJ2-1; 16 bases line up with TRBD2. The V segment lost 3 bases and the J segment 8 bases; nucleotides outside the gene matches: 1. Germline loops: CDR1 SGHNT, CDR2 YENEEA. This CDR3 comprises 15 residues. The CDR3 loop is CASSLGLAGGDEQFF. In DNA, the CDR3 is TGTGCCAGCAGCTTGGGACTAGCGGGAGGGGATGAGCAGTTCTTC.